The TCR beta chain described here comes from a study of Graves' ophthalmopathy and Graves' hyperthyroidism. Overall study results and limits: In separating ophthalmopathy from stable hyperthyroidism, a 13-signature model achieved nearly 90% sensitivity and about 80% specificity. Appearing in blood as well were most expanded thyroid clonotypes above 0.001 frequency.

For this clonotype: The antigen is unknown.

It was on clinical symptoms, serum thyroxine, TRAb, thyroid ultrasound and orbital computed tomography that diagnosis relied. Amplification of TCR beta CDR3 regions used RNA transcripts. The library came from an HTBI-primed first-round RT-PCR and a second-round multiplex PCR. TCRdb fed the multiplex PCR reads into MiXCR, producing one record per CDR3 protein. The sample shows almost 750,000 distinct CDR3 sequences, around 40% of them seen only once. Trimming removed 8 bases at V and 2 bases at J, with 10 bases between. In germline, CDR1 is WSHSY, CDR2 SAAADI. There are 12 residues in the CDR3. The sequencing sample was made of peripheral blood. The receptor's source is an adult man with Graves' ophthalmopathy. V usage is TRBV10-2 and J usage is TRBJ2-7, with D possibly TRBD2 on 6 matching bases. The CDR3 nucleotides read TGCGCCAGCTTGGGACTGACCTACGAGCAGTACTTC. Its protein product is CASLGLTYEQYF.